The rows below give T cell receptor beta chains drawn from one sample of a study of shared clonotypes between healthy human individuals. TCRdb keeps only in-frame clones here, not all; method: immunoSEQ multiplex PCR. The data show hundreds of thousands of clones, 72% seen once. Sequences were obtained from memory CD4+ T cells sorted from blood. These receptors were obtained from a woman aged 25 to 45 in good health. The CDR3 runs from the conserved cysteine through the conserved F or W. D genes are given only for firm matches. For some rows the clone size is stated as once, few or many, or as a class when expanded; others skip it.

CDR3 | DNA | size | D | J | V
CASSLRTAHEQYF | TGTGCCAGCAGCCTCAGGACAGCTCACGAGCAGTACTTC | few | - | TRBJ2-7 | TRBV7-9
CSASLADRKFF | TGCAGTGCTAGTCTTGCAGATCGTAAGTTCTTC | - | - | TRBJ2-1 | TRBV20-1
CASSLGEQNQPQHF | TGCGCCAGCAGCTTGGGGGAGCAGAATCAGCCCCAGCATTTT | few | - | TRBJ1-5 | TRBV5-1
CASSLRGSSGEQFF | TGTGCCAGCAGCTTGAGGGGGAGCTCCGGTGAGCAGTTCTTC | - | - | TRBJ2-1 | TRBV5-4
CASSYEHMQGNTIYF | TGTGCCAGCAGTTACGAACATATGCAAGGAAACACCATATATTTT | many | - | TRBJ1-3 | TRBV6-7
CASSLSPSSGIQETQYF | TGTGCCAGCAGTTTATCCCCATCTAGCGGGATACAAGAGACCCAGTACTTC | - | TRBD2 | TRBJ2-5 | TRBV28
CASSATGLRSEKLFF | TGTGCCAGTAGTGCGACGGGGTTGAGGAGTGAAAAACTGTTTTTT | few | - | TRBJ1-4 | TRBV19
CASSQVDLVSFGELFF | TGCGCCAGCAGCCAAGTCGATCTAGTGTCGTTCGGGGAGCTGTTTTTT | many | - | TRBJ2-2 | TRBV4-1
CASTSLDLARISYEQYF | TGTGCCAGTACCTCACTGGACCTCGCTCGGATATCCTACGAGCAGTACTTC | - | - | TRBJ2-7 | TRBV19
CASDREPQPQHF | TGTGCCAGCGACCGGGAACCACAGCCCCAGCATTTT | - | - | TRBJ1-5 | TRBV28
CASSPGTYDYEQYF | TGTGCCAGCTCGCCAGGGACTTACGATTACGAGCAGTACTTC | once | - | TRBJ2-7 | TRBV18
CASRGRARGNEQFF | TGTGCCAGTCGGGGCCGAGCTAGAGGTAATGAGCAGTTCTTC | - | - | TRBJ2-1 | TRBV19
CASKYGTSGKETQYF | TGCGCCAGCAAATACGGGACTAGCGGAAAAGAGACCCAGTACTTC | - | TRBD2 | TRBJ2-5 | TRBV10-2
CASSSGAGYGYTF | TGCGCCAGCAGCTCAGGGGCAGGCTATGGCTACACCTTC | - | - | TRBJ1-2 | TRBV5-1
CASSFPTGTARDEQYF | TGTGCCAGCAGCTTTCCCACCGGGACTGCAAGGGACGAGCAGTACTTC | - | - | TRBJ2-7 | TRBV5-4
CASSSYRQAGYEQYF | TGTGCCAGCAGCTCCTACCGACAGGCGGGCTACGAGCAGTACTTC | - | - | TRBJ2-7 | TRBV5-8
CASSLVGQGAFGEKLFF | TGTGCCAGCAGCTTAGTGGGACAGGGGGCCTTTGGGGAAAAACTGTTTTTT | - | TRBD1 | TRBJ1-4 | TRBV7-8
CASSIGGAGANVLTF | TGTGCCAGTAGTATCGGCGGGGCTGGGGCCAACGTCCTGACTTTC | - | - | TRBJ2-6 | TRBV19
CASSYSAAPTNEKLFF | TGCGCCAGCAGCTACAGTGCGGCCCCAACTAATGAAAAACTGTTTTTT | - | - | TRBJ1-4 | TRBV5-1
CASSLELAGFYEQFF | TGCGCCAGCAGCTTGGAACTAGCGGGATTCTATGAGCAGTTCTTC | once | TRBD2 | TRBJ2-1 | TRBV5-1
CASRTGSRGYGYTF | TGTGCCAGCAGAACAGGGTCTCGGGGCTATGGCTACACCTTC | - | - | TRBJ1-2 | TRBV6-5
CASKGGRLNTEAFF | TGTGCCAGCAAAGGGGGGCGGTTGAACACTGAAGCTTTCTTT | - | - | TRBJ1-1 | TRBV7-9
CASSPQGTDTEAFF | TGTGCCAGCAGCCCCCAAGGGACGGACACTGAAGCTTTCTTT | - | - | TRBJ1-1 | TRBV7-3
CASSSVQVGAYEQYF | TGTGCCAGCAGCTCCGTACAGGTGGGAGCCTACGAGCAGTACTTC | - | - | TRBJ2-7 | TRBV11-2
CASSFQSGRSSGNTIYF | TGTGCCAGCAGCTTCCAAAGTGGGAGAAGCTCTGGAAACACCATATATTTT | - | - | TRBJ1-3 | TRBV7-2
CASSQDGQGEAKNIQYF | TGCGCCAGCAGCCAAGACGGACAGGGGGAAGCCAAAAACATTCAGTACTTC | - | TRBD1 | TRBJ2-4 | TRBV4-1